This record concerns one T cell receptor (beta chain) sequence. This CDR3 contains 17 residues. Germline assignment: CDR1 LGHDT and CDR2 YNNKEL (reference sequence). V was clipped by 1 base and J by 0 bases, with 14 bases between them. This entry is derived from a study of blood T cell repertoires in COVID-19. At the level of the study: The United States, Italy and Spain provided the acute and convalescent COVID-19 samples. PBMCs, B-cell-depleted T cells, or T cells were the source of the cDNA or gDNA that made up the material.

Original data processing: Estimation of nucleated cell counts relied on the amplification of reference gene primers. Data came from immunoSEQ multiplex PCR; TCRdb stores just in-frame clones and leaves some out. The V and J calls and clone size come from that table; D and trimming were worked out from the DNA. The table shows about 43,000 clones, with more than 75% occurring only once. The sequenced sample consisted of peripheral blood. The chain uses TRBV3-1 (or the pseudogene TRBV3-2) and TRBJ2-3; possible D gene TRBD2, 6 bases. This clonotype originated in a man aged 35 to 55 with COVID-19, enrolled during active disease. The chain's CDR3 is CASSQVGAGSSTDTQYF. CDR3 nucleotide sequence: TGTGCCAGCAGCCAAGTCGGTGCGGGATCCAGCACAGATACGCAGTATTTT.